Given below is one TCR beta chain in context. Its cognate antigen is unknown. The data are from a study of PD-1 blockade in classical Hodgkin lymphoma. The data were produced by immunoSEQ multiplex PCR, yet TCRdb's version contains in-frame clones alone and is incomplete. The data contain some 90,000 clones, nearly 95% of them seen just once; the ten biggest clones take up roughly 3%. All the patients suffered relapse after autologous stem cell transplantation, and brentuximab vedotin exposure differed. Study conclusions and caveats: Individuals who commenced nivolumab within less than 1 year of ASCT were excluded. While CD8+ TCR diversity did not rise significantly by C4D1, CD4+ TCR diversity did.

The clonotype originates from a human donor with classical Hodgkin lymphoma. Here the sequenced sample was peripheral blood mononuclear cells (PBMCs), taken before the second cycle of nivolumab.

CDR3 DNA: TGTGCCAGCAGTTTATCGGTCCTCCAGGCGAATCAGCCCCAGCATTTT. It translates to CASSLSVLQANQPQHF. The chain is built from TRBV28 and TRBJ1-5; D is ambiguous. The V and J ends lost 1 base and 4 bases respectively, with 14 bases between them. This CDR3 spans 16 amino acids. The germline V gene encodes CDR1 MDHEN and CDR2 SYDVKM. Based on the CDR3 plus reference TRBV28 and TRBJ1-5, the full variable domain is DVKVTQSSRYLVKRTGEKVFLECVQDMDHENMFWYRQDPGLGLRLIYFSYDVKMKEKGDIPEGYSVSREKKERFSLILESASTNQTSMYLCASSLSVLQANQPQHFGDGTRLSIL.